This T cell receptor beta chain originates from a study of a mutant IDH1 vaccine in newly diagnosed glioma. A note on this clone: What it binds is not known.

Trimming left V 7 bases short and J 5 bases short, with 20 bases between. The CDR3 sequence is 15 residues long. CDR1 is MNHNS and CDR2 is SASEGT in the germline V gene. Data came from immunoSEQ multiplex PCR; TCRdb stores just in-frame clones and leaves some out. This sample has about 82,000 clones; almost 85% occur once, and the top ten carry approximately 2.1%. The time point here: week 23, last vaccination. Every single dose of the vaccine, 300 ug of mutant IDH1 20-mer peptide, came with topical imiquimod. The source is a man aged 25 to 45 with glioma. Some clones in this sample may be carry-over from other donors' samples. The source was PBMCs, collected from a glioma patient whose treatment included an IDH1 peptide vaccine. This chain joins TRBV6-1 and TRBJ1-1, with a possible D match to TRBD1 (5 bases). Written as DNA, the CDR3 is TGTGCCAGCAACCTAAGGGGATCGGGACGGACTGAAGCTTTCTTT. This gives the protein CASNLRGSGRTEAFF.